Shown below are 28 T cell receptor beta chains from a single sample sequenced in a study of CD4 and CD8 cells across lung adenocarcinoma regions. TCRdb processed the PCR reads anew with MiXCR; each CDR3 protein has one entry. Seen here are over 20,000 distinct CDR3 sequences, roughly 54% observed once, and the top ten hold 25% to 30%. Sequenced input: CD8+ T cells from the center of a lung tumor. These receptors were obtained from a female donor with lung adenocarcinoma. The CD4 and CD8 labels of this study may be unreliable.

This clonotype was found many times. This CDR3 is CASSDPPTTDTQYF. Here the CDR3 DNA reads TGCGCCAGCAGTGACCCCCCCACCACAGATACGCAGTATTTT. The V call is TRBV10-2, the J call TRBJ2-3, with unresolved D. The CDR3 extends over 14 amino acids. The germline V gene encodes CDR1 WSHSY and CDR2 SAAADI. Deletions cut 3 bases from V and 2 bases from J, with 9 bases between.

As DNA, the CDR3 is TGTGCCAGCAGTTATACCAGGGGGAAGGCGGAGACCCAGTACTTC. It specifies CASSYTRGKAETQYF. V is TRBV6-5 and J is TRBJ2-5; 7 bases map to TRBD1. The V segment lost 3 bases and the J segment 5 bases; nucleotides outside the gene matches: 9. CDR3 length: 15 residues. The germline V gene encodes CDR1 MNHEY and CDR2 SVGAGI.

V and J are TRBV27 and TRBJ2-1; D might be TRBD1 (7 bases). The J call is doubtful: the DNA matches TRBJ2-7 better. CDR3 size: 16 residues. CDR1 and CDR2 from the germline V gene are MNHEY and SMNVEV (reference sequence). The CDR3 DNA reads as TGTGCCAGCAGCTCTCCGGAGGCTGGCGGGACAGATGCGCAGTACTTC. Its translation is CASSSPEAGGTDAQYF.

This chain uses TRBV7-2 with TRBJ2-3; no definite D call. V lost 0 bases to trimming and J lost 0 bases, with 19 bases between them. The CDR3 is 19 residues long. From germline, CDR1 is SGHTA and CDR2 FQGNSA. The CDR3 loop is CASSLAGHFGRSSTDTQYF. The CDR3 bases are TGTGCCAGCAGCTTAGCGGGTCACTTCGGGCGATCTAGCACAGATACGCAGTATTTT.

The V gene is TRBV6-5, the J gene TRBJ2-3; D call uncertain. Germline V lookup: CDR1 MNHEY, CDR2 SVGAGI. This CDR3 contains 15 residues. V gave up 0 bases and J gave up 3 bases, with 10 bases separating them. CDR3 region: CASSYSIQRTDTQYF. The CDR3 DNA reads TGTGCCAGCAGTTACTCGATCCAGAGGACAGATACGCAGTATTTT.

The chain links TRBV12-3 or TRBV12-4 to TRBJ1-2; no reliable D call. The CDR3 is made up of 14 amino acids. Trimming pared 2 bases from V and 6 bases from J, leaving 13 bases between. This CDR3 reads CASSLRSVGNGYTF. In DNA form, the CDR3 reads TGTGCCAGCAGTTTAAGATCGGTTGGGAATGGCTACACCTTC.

The gene calls are TRBV3-1 and TRBJ2-1; D perhaps matches TRBD2 (6 bases). Per the germline V gene, CDR1 is LGHDT and CDR2 is YNNKEL (reference sequence). The CDR3 totals 15 residues. Trimming shortened V by 0 bases and J by 8 bases, and 14 bases separated the two germline ends. CDR3: CASSQDGGLGDEQFF. DNA for the CDR3: TGTGCCAGCAGCCAAGACGGGGGATTGGGCGATGAGCAGTTCTTC.

The genes are TRBV6-1 and TRBJ2-1, with 12 positions matching TRBD2. The CDR3 has 17 residues. Trimming removed 5 bases from V and 6 bases from J; junction bases left unmatched: 11. The germline V gene encodes CDR1 MNHNS and CDR2 SASEGT. CDR3 nucleotides: TGTGCCAGCAGTCCAGCACTACTAGCGGGAGGCCGCAATGAGCAGTTCTTC. It is translated as CASSPALLAGGRNEQFF.

This rearrangement joins TRBV4-1 to TRBJ2-1; D unresolved. V was trimmed by 2 bases and J by 3 bases, leaving 14 bases between them. Per the germline V gene, CDR1 is MGHRA and CDR2 is YSYEKL. The CDR3 contains 16 residues. The DNA of the CDR3 is TGCGCCAGCAGCCAAACCCCGGCAGTCGGCTACAATGAGCAGTTCTTC. It is translated as CASSQTPAVGYNEQFF.

This clonotype was observed many times. The chain recombines TRBV5-1 with TRBJ2-1; D not resolved. The CDR3 is 13 residues long. CDR1 and CDR2 from the germline V gene are SGHRS and YFSETQ. V shed 4 bases and J shed 6 bases, with 11 bases lying between them. The CDR3 loop reads CASSPPWGNEQFF. In DNA form, the CDR3 reads TGCGCCAGCAGCCCGCCCTGGGGCAATGAGCAGTTCTTC.

The chain combines TRBV10-3 with TRBJ2-1; 8 positions agree with TRBD2. TRBJ2-7 matches the DNA end more closely, so the J call is doubtful. The CDR3 sequence is 13 residues long. Looked up from germline, CDR1 is ENHRY and CDR2 is SYGVKD. The CDR3 reads CAIPGGVFYEQYV. In nucleotides, the CDR3 is TGTGCCATCCCGGGGGGGGTATTCTACGAGCAGTACGTC.

By share, this clonotype counts as medium-sized. The chain has TRBV6-5 and TRBJ2-1; TRBD2 matches 8 bases. This CDR3 has 13 residues. Per germline, CDR1 MNHEY and CDR2 SVGAGI. V lost 3 bases and J lost 12; bases outside the gene matches: 7. As DNA, the CDR3 is TGTGCCAGCAGTTATCCGGGACTAGGGAGGCAGTTCTTC. It yields the protein CASSYPGLGRQFF.

The chain links TRBV27 to TRBJ2-5; D is unresolved. This CDR3 spans 13 amino acids. CDR1 MNHEY and CDR2 SMNVEV come from the germline V gene (reference sequence). The germline V and J ends were trimmed by 6 bases and 8 bases, with 16 bases remaining between them. The CDR3 protein is CASRGFDENTQYF. The CDR3 DNA follows: TGTGCCAGCAGAGGGTTTGACGAAAACACCCAGTACTTC.

The chain is built from TRBV9 and TRBJ2-5; 13 nucleotides match TRBD2. Germline V gene sequence: CDR1 SGDLS, CDR2 YYNGEE. Trimming cost V 4 bases and J 4 bases; bases outside gene matches: 4. The CDR3 runs to 15 residues. CDR3 sequence: CASSPGLAGVETQYF. The CDR3 DNA reads as TGTGCCAGCAGCCCCGGACTAGCGGGAGTAGAGACCCAGTACTTC.

This chain connects TRBV10-2 to TRBJ2-7, with TRBD2 matching over 9 bases. The CDR3 totals 14 residues. After removal of 7 bases from V and 4 bases from J, the junction contained 8 bases not matched to a gene. The germline V gene has CDR1 WSHSY and CDR2 SAAADI. The CDR3, as DNA: TGCGCCAGCAAGGACGGACTAGCGACTTACGAGCAGTACTTC. This encodes CASKDGLATYEQYF.

This clonotype has at least ten counts. The chain links TRBV6-5 to TRBJ2-7; D is uncertain. Germline V gives CDR1 MNHEY, CDR2 SVGAGI. The CDR3 has 15 residues. The germline V and J ends were trimmed by 4 bases and 3 bases, with 16 bases remaining between them. CDR3: CASSLRYSYDYEQYF. The CDR3 region has the DNA TGTGCCAGCAGTTTACGGTACAGCTATGACTACGAGCAGTACTTC.

This clonotype was detected ten times or more. The chain carries TRBV28 and TRBJ2-2, with 10 bases fitting TRBD2. The junction had 8 bases not matched to a gene; V was cut back by 5 bases and J by 5 bases. CDR1 is MDHEN and CDR2 is SYDVKM in the germline V gene. The CDR3 spans 16 residues. The CDR3 DNA reads as TGTGCCAGCAGTCCCCCCAGCGGGAGGGCAACCGGGGAGCTGTTTTTT. Protein: CASSPPSGRATGELFF.

In regard to this clonotype: The junction and the germline gene differ at one end; a read error may be behind it. The chain carries TRBV10-3 and TRBJ2-4; the match to TRBD2 covers 8 bases. The CDR3 length is 15 residues. Germline CDR1 and CDR2: ENHRY and SYGVKD. DNA for the CDR3: TGTGGCATCAGTGCGGGGCCGGGAGGGGTAGATACGCAGTACTTC. This codes for CGISAGPGGVDTQYF.

This clonotype was seen more than once but under ten times. The V gene is TRBV4-1, the J gene TRBJ1-1; D may be TRBD1 (5 bases). This CDR3 contains 15 residues. Trimming pared 0 bases from V and 5 bases from J, leaving 13 bases between. Germline CDR1 is MGHRA and CDR2 is YSYEKL. The CDR3 here is CASSQDGQGGTEAFF. The CDR3 bases are TGCGCCAGCAGCCAAGATGGGCAGGGTGGAACTGAAGCTTTCTTT.

This clonotype was counted ten times or more. V usage is TRBV5-1 and J usage is TRBJ2-1, with 14 bases aligning to TRBD2. The CDR3 is 16 residues long. V was pared by 0 bases and J by 6 bases, with 2 bases of the junction left unmatched. Germline V gives CDR1 SGHRS, CDR2 YFSETQ. This chain's CDR3 is CASSLVGTSGSNEQFF. The CDR3 DNA is TGCGCCAGCAGCTTGGTAGGGACTAGCGGGAGCAATGAGCAGTTCTTC.

The chain combines TRBV6-1 with TRBJ2-5, with D perhaps TRBD2 (7 bases). The CDR3 is made up of 16 amino acids. Trimming pared 7 bases from V and 4 bases from J, leaving 22 bases between. Germline V gene data show CDR1 as MNHNS and CDR2 as SASEGT. In DNA form, the CDR3 reads TGTGCCAGCACGGGGGGCGGGGAGGGGAACCCAGAGACCCAGTACTTC. Protein product: CASTGGGEGNPETQYF.

Regarding this clonotype: The junction and the germline gene differ at one end; a read error may be behind it. The chain couples TRBV27 to TRBJ2-3; D is unclear. The CDR3 is 11 residues long. Germline CDR1 reads MNHEY; CDR2 reads SMNVEV (reference sequence). The DNA for the CDR3 is TGTGGGAGCCGTGACCAAGAGACGCAGTATTTC. It translates to CGSRDQETQYF.

This clonotype has more than one count but fewer than ten. This chain connects TRBV4-1 to TRBJ2-1; a weak D match, TRBD1 (6 bases). This CDR3 contains 12 residues. Trimming took off 3 bases at V and 7 bases at J, with 7 bases between the two ends. CDR1 is MGHRA, CDR2 YSYEKL, per germline. The CDR3 here is CASSQRGNEQFF. The CDR3 nucleotides read TGCGCCAGCAGCCAGAGGGGGAATGAGCAGTTCTTC.

This sequence joins TRBV10-1 and TRBJ2-2; 8 nucleotides agree with TRBD2. CDR3 length equals 13 residues. The ends lost 10 bases at V and 1 base at J; junction bases unmatched: 2. Germline V CDR1 and CDR2: WNHNN, SYGVQD (reference sequence). The CDR3 protein is CATTSGNTGELFF. The DNA of the CDR3 is TGCGCCACCACTAGCGGGAACACCGGGGAGCTGTTTTTT.

In regard to this clonotype: An end of the junction does not agree with germline; a read error may underlie this. The chain links TRBV27 to TRBJ2-4; 7 bases are a match to TRBD1. CDR3 length: 15 amino acids. Per germline, CDR1 MNHEY and CDR2 SMNVEV (reference sequence). The CDR3 is CASSFWDRHPNIQYF. The CDR3 nucleotides read TGTGCCAGCAGTTTTTGGGACAGACACCCAAATATTCAGTATTTC.

As to this clonotype: Compared with germline, one end of the junction differs, possibly owing to a read error. The chain is built from TRBV6-1 and TRBJ2-1, with a weak D call TRBD2 (7 bases). This CDR3 region has 17 residues. From germline, CDR1 is MNHNS and CDR2 SASEGT. CDR3 nucleotides: TGTGCCAGCAGGGAAGCCTCCGGGGGGCTACGTGGCAATGAGCAGTTCTTC. It encodes CASREASGGLRGNEQFF.

With regard to this clonotype: Relative to the germline gene, one junction end is altered; a read error may explain this. The chain employs TRBV27 and TRBJ2-3; possible D gene TRBD2, 5 bases. CDR1 and CDR2 (germline): MNHEY, SMNVEV (reference sequence). This CDR3 has 15 amino acids. CDR3 sequence reads: CASRQRLGAKDIQYF. Written as DNA, the CDR3 is TGTGCCAGCAGGCAGCGGCTAGGAGCCAAAGATATTCAGTATTTC.

This clonotype appeared many times. The V call is TRBV6-2 or TRBV6-3, the J call TRBJ2-1; 12 bases map to TRBD2. Per germline, CDR1 MNHEY and CDR2 SVGEGT. V dropped 1 base and J dropped 6; count of bases not matched to a gene: 10. The length of the CDR3 is 18 residues. The CDR3 reads CASSYLSPLAGGGNEQFF. DNA for the CDR3: TGTGCCAGCAGTTACTTATCCCCACTAGCGGGAGGTGGCAATGAGCAGTTCTTC.